The clone carrying this T cell receptor (beta chain) was detected many times. Its antigen is undetermined. The data originate from a study of T cell repertoires in cytomegalovirus infection. Study results and limitations: HLA-C-restricted CMV clonotypes gave the most frequent clonotype in two of eight donors.

TCRdb called the reads again in MiXCR, with one record for every CDR3 protein. Among roughly 920,000 distinct CDR3 sequences listed, roughly 31% were seen once. With 1 base removed from V and 0 bases from J, the gap between germline ends came to 11 bases. This CDR3 is built from 16 residues. Germline V gene data show CDR1 as SGHTS and CDR2 as YDEGEE. The J gene is TRBJ2-1, the V gene TRBV5-8; a possible D gene is TRBD2 (6 bases). This receptor was obtained from a human donor in good health (CMV status not recorded). Some clones in this sample may be carry-over from other donors' samples. This specimen consisted of cultured CD8+ T cells from PBMCs, obtained from culture after CMV antigen stimulation. The CDR3 sequence is CASSLLGGSSYNEQFF. CDR3 nucleotides: TGTGCCAGCAGCTTGTTGGGGGGAAGCTCCTACAATGAGCAGTTCTTC.